The subject of this entry is one T cell receptor (beta chain). Looked up from germline, CDR1 is MDHEN and CDR2 is SYDVKM. With 11 bases removed from V and 0 bases from J, the gap between germline ends came to 14 bases. This CDR3 spans 15 amino acids. This sample was taken from a study of blood T cell repertoires in COVID-19. Using immunoSEQ multiplex PCR, the repertoire was profiled, and TCRdb retains in-frame clones only, with some absent. Of around 65,000 clones in the sample, more than 75% were seen once. This sequence joins TRBV28 and TRBJ2-6, with no clear D. This clonotype was sampled from a human donor in a cohort sampled during active COVID-19. The material sequenced was peripheral blood. For the CDR3, the DNA is TGTGCCGTAAGTTCTAGGCTCTCTGGGGCCAACGTCCTGACTTTC. Translated, it gives CAVSSRLSGANVLTF. The whole variable domain, remainder taken from reference TRBV28 and TRBJ2-6, is DVKVTQSSRYLVKRTGEKVFLECVQDMDHENMFWYRQDPGLGLRLIYFSYDVKMKEKGDIPEGYSVSREKKERFSLILESASTNQTSMYLCAVSSRLSGANVLTFGAGSRLTVL.